The rows below give T cell receptor beta chains drawn from one sample of a study of T cell responses to AZD1222 COVID-19 vaccine. Some clones are missing from TCRdb's copy, which holds only in-frame ones; the method was immunoSEQ multiplex PCR. The sample holds 150,000 to 200,000 clones, roughly 92% seen once. Specimen: peripheral blood, collected 28 days after the second AZD1222 dose. The receptors originated from an adult who received the AZD1222 COVID-19 vaccine. Both conserved end residues are part of each CDR3. A D gene is named only where the DNA matches it firmly. Clone sizes are given selectively: once, few, many, or a class where the clone is expanded.

>TRBJ1-1|.|.|TRBV20-1
TGCAGTGCGCTGGGAGTTGAAGCTTTCTTT
CSALGVEAFF
>TRBJ1-2|TRBD1|.|TRBV7-2
TGTGCCAGCAGCTTAGTGTTTCAGGGGGCGTATGGCTACACCTTC
CASSLVFQGAYGYTF
>TRBJ1-2|TRBD1|.|TRBV27
TGTGCCAGCAGTTTATTGGCAGGGGGAAATGGCTACACCTTC
CASSLLAGGNGYTF
>TRBJ2-1|.|.|TRBV19
TGTGCCAGTAGTATAGCAGTGAGGGAGGTTGAGCAGTTCTTC
CASSIAVREVEQFF
>TRBJ1-2|TRBD1|.|TRBV10-2
TGCGCCAGCGGACAGGGGGATGGCTACACCTTC
CASGQGDGYTF
>TRBJ2-1|TRBD2|.|TRBV6-2/TRBV6-3
TGTGCCAGCACCCCCGGGACTAGCGGGGCCTCCTACAATGAGCAGTTCTTC
CASTPGTSGASYNEQFF
>TRBJ1-4|TRBD1|once|TRBV3-1/TRBV3-2
TGTGCCAGCAGCTCCGGCCAGGGGGGTAATGAAAAACTGTTTTTT
CASSSGQGGNEKLFF
>TRBJ1-4|.|.|TRBV14
TGTGCCAGCAGCCAAGAGTCGGGGGAAGAAAAACTGTTTTTT
CASSQESGEEKLFF
>TRBJ2-1|.|.|TRBV8-2
TGTGGCATGGGGACTAGCGCCTACAATGAGCAGTTCTTC
CGMGTSAYNEQFF
>TRBJ2-3|.|once|TRBV19
TGTGCCAGTAGTAAGGACAGAGGGCACACAGATACGCAGTATTTT
CASSKDRGHTDTQYF
>TRBJ2-3|.|.|TRBV11-2
TGTGCCAGCAGCTTAGTTCCAGGGGAGATACGGCCAGATACGCAGTATTTT
CASSLVPGEIRPDTQYF
>TRBJ1-6|TRBD1|.|TRBV15
TGTGCCACCAGCAGGATTAGCCGGGACAGGAATAATTCACCCCTCCACTTT
CATSRISRDRNNSPLHF
>TRBJ1-2|TRBD1|.|TRBV5-5
TGTGCCAGCAGCTCCACGCAAGGGACAGGGGGCGTAAATGGCTACACCTTC
CASSSTQGTGGVNGYTF
>TRBJ1-5|.|.|TRBV28
TGTGCCAGCAGTTCTTTACGGCAACCCCAGCATTTT
CASSSLRQPQHF
>TRBJ1-3|.|.|TRBV5-8
TGTGCCAGCAGCGGATACAGGGAAAGCTCTGGAAACACCATATATTTT
CASSGYRESSGNTIYF
>TRBJ1-4|TRBD1|few|TRBV28
TGTGCCAGCAGGGGTTCGACAGGGGAGAATGAAAAACTGTTTTTT
CASRGSTGENEKLFF
>TRBJ2-7|.|.|TRBV5-5
TGTGCCAGCAGCTTGGAACTCCCCGTAATCTCCTACGAGCAGTACTTC
CASSLELPVISYEQYF
>TRBJ2-3|TRBD1|few|TRBV28
TGTGCCAGCAGTTTGATTTGGCAGGGGGCAAGCACAGATACGCAGTATTTT
CASSLIWQGASTDTQYF
>TRBJ1-1|TRBD1|few|TRBV6-4
TGTGCCAGCGGCGACAGGGGAATGAACACTGAAGCTTTCTTT
CASGDRGMNTEAFF
>TRBJ1-1|.|once|TRBV10-2
TGCCCCCCCTCAAGGAACGCTTTCTTT
CPPSRNAFF
>TRBJ2-3|TRBD2|.|TRBV18
TGTGCCAGCTCGACCCTAGCGGGTCTGAACGCGGGCACAGATACGCAGTATTTT
CASSTLAGLNAGTDTQYF
>TRBJ2-7|.|.|TRBV18
TGTGCCAGCTCACCCTTCCCGGCCTTCTCCGAGCAGTACTTC
CASSPFPAFSEQYF
>TRBJ1-5|.|.|TRBV27
TGTGCCAGCAGTTTAAAGTACTACAGCAATCAGCCCCAGCATTTT
CASSLKYYSNQPQHF
>TRBJ2-2|.|.|TRBV3-1/TRBV3-2
TGTGCCAGCACTCCCGCGGGAACCGGGGAGCTGTTTTTT
CASTPAGTGELFF
>TRBJ2-3|TRBD2|few|TRBV10-1
TGCGCCAGCAGCAAACGCGGAACCGGGACTAGCGCAGATACGCAGTATTTT
CASSKRGTGTSADTQYF
>TRBJ1-2|TRBD1|.|TRBV18
TGTGCCAGCTCAACAGACAGGGGCGATGGCTACACCTTC
CASSTDRGDGYTF
>TRBJ2-3|TRBD2|few|TRBV10-3
TGTGCCATCAGTGAGTTTGGTAGCGGGGAAGCAGATACGCAGTATTTT
CAISEFGSGEADTQYF
>TRBJ2-1|TRBD2|.|TRBV4-2
TGTGCCAGCAGCCAAGGGACTAGCGGGGGTATAATGAATGAGCAGTTCTTC
CASSQGTSGGIMNEQFF